One sample yielded the 8 T cell receptor beta chains listed below, sequenced in a study of CD8+ T cells in alopecia areata. The treatment here: oral pan-JAK inhibitor, 5-10 mg twice daily. Once RNA had been extracted, it was reverse transcribed into cDNA to act as the sequencing template. The table came from immunoSEQ multiplex PCR; TCRdb's copy has only in-frame clones and leaves some out. The sample yields 200,000 to 250,000 clones, 64% seen once. This sample comprised CD4+ T cells sorted from blood, obtained at week 4, from a patient treated with tofacitinib. These receptors all stem from a human donor with alopecia areata.

The chain combines TRBV5-1 with TRBJ2-3; 8 bases match TRBD1. The CDR3 extends over 14 amino acids. Germline V CDR1 and CDR2: SGHRS, YFSETQ. V lost 4 bases and J lost 4; bases outside the gene matches: 5. The CDR3 DNA is TGCGCCAGCAGCGACCAACAGGGGGCAGATACGCAGTATTTT. This gives the protein CASSDQQGADTQYF.

CDR3 sequence: CASSLNQDYGYTF. In DNA, the CDR3 is TGTGCCAGCAGCTTAAATCAGGACTATGGCTACACCTTC. The chain uses TRBV7-2 and TRBJ1-2; D remains unclear. This CDR3 region has 13 residues. Germline V lookup: CDR1 SGHTA, CDR2 FQGNSA. The V and J ends lost 2 bases and 3 bases respectively, with 7 bases between them.

V usage is TRBV5-1 and J usage is TRBJ1-1; no definite D call. V was clipped by 0 bases and J by 7 bases, with 16 bases between them. There are 15 residues in the CDR3. Germline lookup yields CDR1 SGHRS and CDR2 YFSETQ. CDR3 sequence: CASSLEVPPSGEAFF. The CDR3 bases are TGCGCCAGCAGCTTGGAGGTCCCACCTAGTGGTGAAGCTTTCTTT.

The chain is built from TRBV6-5 and TRBJ2-3; tentative D call: TRBD1 (6 bases). Germline CDR1 reads MNHEY; CDR2 reads SVGAGI. CDR3 length: 14 residues. Trimming took off 6 bases at V and 3 bases at J, with 13 bases between the two ends. The CDR3 sequence: CASRPGQGTDTQYF. CDR3 nucleotides: TGTGCCAGCAGGCCGGGACAAGGGACAGATACGCAGTATTTT.

J is TRBJ2-3 and V is TRBV29-1; maybe TRBD2 (6 bases). From germline, CDR1 is SQVTM and CDR2 ANQGSEA. The CDR3 is made up of 13 amino acids. Trimming took 4 bases from V and 4 from J, leaving 12 bases between them. CDR3 residues: CSVGTTRSDTQYF. The CDR3 DNA follows: TGCAGCGTTGGGACTACACGATCAGATACGCAGTATTTT.

The V call is TRBV15, the J call TRBJ1-6; D possibly corresponds to TRBD1 (5 bases). The V end was cut by 3 bases, the J end by 14 bases, with 14 bases between. The CDR3 is made up of 13 amino acids. The germline V gene encodes CDR1 LNHNV and CDR2 YYDKDF (reference sequence). The CDR3, as DNA: TGTGCCACCAGCAGCCAGGGCCGGGGGACCCTCCACTTT. Translating it yields CATSSQGRGTLHF.

The chain combines TRBV7-2 with TRBJ2-2; D might be TRBD2 (7 bases). The CDR3 contains 15 residues. Trimming cost V 7 bases and J 8 bases, with 20 bases left between them. Germline CDR1 reads SGHTA; CDR2 reads FQGNSA. CDR3 sequence reads: CASTPVGGRGGELFF. CDR3 DNA sequence: TGTGCCAGCACCCCGGTGGGGGGGCGTGGAGGGGAGCTGTTTTTT. Full variable domain (outside the CDR3, taken from reference TRBV7-2 and TRBJ2-2): GAGVSQSPSNKVTEKGKDVELRCDPISGHTALYWYRQSLGQGLEFLIYFQGNSAPDKSGLPSDRFSAERTGGSVSTLTIQRTQQEDSAVYLCASTPVGGRGGELFFGEGSRLTVL.

In this sample, this clone turned up a few times. The V call is TRBV5-1, the J call TRBJ2-7; weak D call: TRBD1 (6 bases). The germline V gene has CDR1 SGHRS and CDR2 YFSETQ. The CDR3 has 13 amino acids. The V end lost 4 bases, the J end lost 0 bases, and 8 bases lay between the germline ends. This CDR3 reads CASSGDNSYEQYF. Here the CDR3 DNA reads TGCGCCAGCAGCGGGGACAACTCCTACGAGCAGTACTTC.